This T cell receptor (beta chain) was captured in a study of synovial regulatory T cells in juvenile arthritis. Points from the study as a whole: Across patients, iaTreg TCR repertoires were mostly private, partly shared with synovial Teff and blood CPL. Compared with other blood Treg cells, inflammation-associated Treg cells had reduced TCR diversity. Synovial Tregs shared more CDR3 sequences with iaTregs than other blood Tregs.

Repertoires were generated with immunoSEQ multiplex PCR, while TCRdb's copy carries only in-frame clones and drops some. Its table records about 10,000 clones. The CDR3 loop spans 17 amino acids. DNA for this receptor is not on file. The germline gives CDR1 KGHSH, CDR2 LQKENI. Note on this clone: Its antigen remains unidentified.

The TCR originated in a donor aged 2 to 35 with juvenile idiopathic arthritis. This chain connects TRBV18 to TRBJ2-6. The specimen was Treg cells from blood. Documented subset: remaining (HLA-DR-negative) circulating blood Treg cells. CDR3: CASSPRPWKSGANVLTF.